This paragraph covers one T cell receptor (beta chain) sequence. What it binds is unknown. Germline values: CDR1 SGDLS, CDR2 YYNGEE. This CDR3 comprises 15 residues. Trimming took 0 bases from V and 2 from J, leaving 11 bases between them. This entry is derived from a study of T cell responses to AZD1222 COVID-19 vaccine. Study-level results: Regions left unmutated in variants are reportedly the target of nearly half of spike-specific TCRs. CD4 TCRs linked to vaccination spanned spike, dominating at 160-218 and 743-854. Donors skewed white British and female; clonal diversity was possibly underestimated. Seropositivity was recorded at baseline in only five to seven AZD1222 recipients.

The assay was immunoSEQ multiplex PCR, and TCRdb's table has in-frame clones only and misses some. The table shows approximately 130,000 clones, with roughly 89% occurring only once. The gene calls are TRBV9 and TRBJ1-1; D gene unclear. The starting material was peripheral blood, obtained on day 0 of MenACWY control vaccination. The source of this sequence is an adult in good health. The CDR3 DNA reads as TGTGCCAGCAGCGTAGAACTAGGGATTAACACTGAAGCTTTCTTT. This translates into CASSVELGINTEAFF.